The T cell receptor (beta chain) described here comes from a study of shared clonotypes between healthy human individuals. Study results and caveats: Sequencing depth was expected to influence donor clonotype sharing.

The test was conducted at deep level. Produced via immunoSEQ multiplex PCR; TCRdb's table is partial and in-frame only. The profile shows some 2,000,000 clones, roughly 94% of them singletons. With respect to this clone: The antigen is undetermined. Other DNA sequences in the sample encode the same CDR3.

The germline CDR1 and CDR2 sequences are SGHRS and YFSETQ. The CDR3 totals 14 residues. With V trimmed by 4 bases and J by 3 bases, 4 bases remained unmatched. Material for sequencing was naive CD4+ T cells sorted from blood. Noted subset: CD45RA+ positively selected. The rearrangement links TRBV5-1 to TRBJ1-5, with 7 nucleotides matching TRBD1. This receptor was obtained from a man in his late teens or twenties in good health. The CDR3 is CASSPGGPNQPQHF. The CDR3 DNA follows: TGCGCCAGCAGCCCAGGGGGTCCCAATCAGCCCCAGCATTTT.